Included here is one T cell receptor beta chain sequence, with context. These data belong to a study of blood T cell repertoires in COVID-19. Across the study: From the United States, Italy and Spain came samples of acute and convalescent COVID-19. The cDNA or gDNA used as material had been derived from T cells, B-cell-depleted T cells, or PBMCs.

Trimming took 6 bases from V and 5 from J; bases not matched to a gene: 7. Germline CDR1 SGHTA, CDR2 FQGTGA. This CDR3 comprises 15 residues. During active infection, Seattle patients enrolled and were then monitored through disease. In the original processing: Estimates of nucleated cell counts were drawn from the amplification of reference gene primers. Only in-frame clones appear in the TCRdb table, and some are missing; sequencing was by immunoSEQ multiplex PCR. That table furnishes V, J and clone size, whereas the DNA furnished D and trimming. The sample holds roughly 260,000 clones, around 92% seen once.

Sequencing was carried out using peripheral blood. The TCR originated in a person aged 18 to 35 with COVID-19, enrolled during active disease. The V call is TRBV7-3, the J call TRBJ1-1, with TRBD1 matching over 12 bases. This CDR3 reads CASSSGTGGKTEAFF. The DNA for the CDR3 is TGTGCCAGCAGTTCTGGGACAGGGGGCAAGACTGAAGCTTTCTTT.